This TCR beta chain was observed in a study of beta chain features in type 1 diabetes. A sort by CD45RO/CCR7/CD25/CD127/CD95/CD27 yielded CD4+ naive, central memory, regulatory and stem cell-like memory cells. On this clone itself: Its antigen is not identified.

Study-level results: Researchers caution that PCR might favor shorter templates, equally among patients and controls. Moderate yet significant TCRB CDR3 shortening was seen in Type 1 diabetes patients in all four CD4+ subsets.

Expressed TCRB transcripts were sequenced because the isolated RNA had all been reverse transcribed beforehand. Repertoires were generated with immunoSEQ multiplex PCR, while TCRdb's copy carries only in-frame clones and drops some. Of more than 250,000 clones in the sample, approximately 14% were seen once. Germline V gene data show CDR1 as SGHDT and CDR2 as YYEEEE. The CDR3 loop spans 14 amino acids. V lost 1 base and J lost 2, with 9 bases in between. Specimen: naive CD4+ T cells from blood. The chain carries TRBV5-6 and TRBJ2-5; possibly TRBD1 for D (6 bases). This clonotype was obtained from a man aged 30 to 39 with type 1 diabetes. For the CDR3, the DNA is TGTGCCAGCAGCTTGCGGCAGGGGCAAGAGACCCAGTACTTC. It yields the protein CASSLRQGQETQYF.